This T cell receptor beta chain was retrieved from a study of T cell clonality in common variable immunodeficiency. The CDR3 loop spans 15 amino acids. Between the trimmed V and J ends, which lost 0 bases and 0 bases, there was a span of 9 bases. The germline gives CDR1 SGHKS, CDR2 YYEKEE (reference sequence). The sample holds many counts of this clone. From the germline J gene comes the end of the CDR3, since the read stops 3 residues before it. The assay was immunoSEQ multiplex PCR, and TCRdb's table has in-frame clones only and misses some. The specimen has about 37,000 clones, none found just once.

The chain carries TRBV5-5 and TRBJ1-1; tentatively, D is TRBD1 (6 bases). The TCR originated in a person aged 18-70 years in good health. The sample taken for sequencing was peripheral blood mononuclear cells. CDR3 sequence: CASSLGTVMNTEAFF. The CDR3 bases that were read are TGTGCCAGCAGCTTGGGGACAGTTATGAACACTGAA.